Many counts were recorded for the clone carrying this T cell receptor beta chain. Its cognate antigen is unknown. This sample was included in a study of T cells after yellow fever vaccination. Study-level findings and limits: The booster saw the reappearance of most primary-vaccination clones (around 95% CD4, roughly 90% CD8).

MiXCR, run by TCRdb on the 5' RACE reads, gives a single entry per CDR3 protein. Altogether approximately 150,000 distinct CDR3 sequences are present, around 9% being singletons, with the ten largest covering around 33%. The CDR3 is made up of 14 amino acids. From germline, CDR1 is SGHRS and CDR2 YFSETQ. Between the trimmed V and J ends, which lost 2 bases and 1 base, there was a span of 8 bases. Sequences were derived from CD8+ T cells sorted from PBMCs, sampled 45 days after the yellow fever booster vaccination. The chain recombines TRBV5-1 with TRBJ2-3; D not resolved. The clonotype comes from a man aged 18 to 35 who received the YFV17D yellow fever vaccine. CDR3 bases: TGCGCCAGCAGCTTATATCGAGGCACAGATACGCAGTATTTT. Its translation is CASSLYRGTDTQYF.